The next 17 T cell receptor beta chains were all read from a single sample in a study of regulatory T cells in long-lasting Graves disease. For TCR beta, libraries came from iRepertoire HTBI primers and Arm-PCR of CDR3 regions. TCRdb reprocessed the multiplex PCR reads with MiXCR, giving one entry per CDR3 protein. The sample includes hundreds of thousands of distinct CDR3 sequences, roughly 12% of them seen just once. Time point described: newly diagnosed GD, antithyroid drugs for less than 3 months. Scientists built the TCR library using RNA that was extracted from PBMCs. These data were also reused for a study on T cells in Graves' hyperthyroidism and ophthalmopathy.

The sequenced sample was peripheral blood mononuclear cells (PBMCs), obtained at new diagnosis, from a patient treated with antithyroid drugs. These receptors were collected from a man between 25 and 39 years old with Graves disease.

The V call is TRBV12-3 or TRBV12-4, the J call TRBJ2-1; unclear D gene. V lost 7 bases to trimming and J lost 8 bases, with 12 bases between them. The CDR3 is 12 amino acids. The DNA for the CDR3 is TGTGCCAGCACCCCCACCCCCCATGAGCAGTTCTTC. Translation: CASTPTPHEQFF.

Many counts were recorded for this clonotype. The chain recombines TRBV11-2 with TRBJ1-1; D is possibly TRBD1 (6 bases). This CDR3 is built from 15 residues. Trimming stripped 1 base from V and 5 bases from J, with 14 bases between. From germline, CDR1 is SGHAT and CDR2 FQNNGV. CDR3 region: CASSLGGGGQTEAFF. The CDR3 nucleotides are TGTGCCAGCAGCTTAGGGGGCGGGGGCCAGACTGAAGCTTTCTTT.

This clonotype was seen ten or more times. The CDR3 here is CSVASVNEQFF. In nucleotides, the CDR3 is TGCAGCGTTGCTAGCGTCAATGAGCAGTTCTTC. The chain has TRBV29-1 and TRBJ2-1; TRBD2 might be the D (6 bases). V lost 4 bases, J lost 6 bases, and 7 bases lay in between. Germline lookup yields CDR1 SQVTM and CDR2 ANQGSEA. CDR3 length: 11 residues.

At least ten counts were recorded for this clonotype. The chain is built from TRBV29-1 and TRBJ2-7; D ambiguous. V lost 2 bases to trimming and J lost 6 bases, with 11 bases between them. CDR3 length equals 12 residues. Germline CDR1 and CDR2: SQVTM and ANQGSEA. CDR3: CSVETPLGEQYF. The CDR3 DNA sequence: TGCAGCGTTGAAACCCCCCTCGGCGAGCAGTACTTC.

The chain links TRBV27 to TRBJ1-5; 7 nucleotides align to TRBD1. V was pared by 5 bases and J by 0 bases, with 7 bases of the junction left unmatched. This CDR3 has 16 residues. Germline CDR1 is MNHEY and CDR2 is SMNVEV (reference sequence). The CDR3 DNA is TGTGCCAGCAGTCCGTACAGGGGCCTTAGCAATCAGCCCCAGCATTTT. Its translation is CASSPYRGLSNQPQHF.

The chain recombines TRBV4-1 with TRBJ2-6; 14 bases map to TRBD2. The CDR3 runs to 18 residues. Germline V CDR1 and CDR2: MGHRA, YSYEKL. J gave up 4 bases and V 3 bases, and 5 bases lay outside the gene matches. CDR3 loop: CASSQGTSGRAGANVLTF. In DNA form, the CDR3 reads TGCGCCAGCAGCCAGGGGACTAGCGGGAGAGCGGGGGCCAACGTCCTGACTTTC.

The V gene is TRBV18, the J gene TRBJ2-6, with D possibly matching TRBD2 (6 bases). The germline V and J ends were trimmed by 3 bases and 2 bases, with 8 bases remaining between them. The CDR3 contains 15 residues. The germline V gene has CDR1 KGHSH and CDR2 LQKENI. The CDR3 reads CASSPAGPGANVLTF. CDR3 DNA sequence: TGTGCCAGCTCACCTGCGGGGCCTGGGGCCAACGTCCTGACTTTC.

The table lists this clonotype with many counts. This sequence joins TRBV12-3 or TRBV12-4 and TRBJ1-5; D is uncertain. Trimming cost V 3 bases and J 8 bases, with 11 bases left between them. This CDR3 comprises 13 residues. The CDR3 bases are TGTGCCAGCAGTTTGAGGTCCCGGGAGCCCCAGCATTTT. Translating it yields CASSLRSREPQHF.

The chain recombines TRBV20-1 with TRBJ2-1; 8 bases agree with TRBD2. In germline, CDR1 is DFQATT, CDR2 SNEGSKA (reference sequence). The CDR3 extends over 14 amino acids. V lost 2 bases, J lost 3 bases, and 3 bases stayed unmatched. The CDR3 loop is CSARMAGGYNEQFF. DNA for the CDR3: TGCAGTGCTAGAATGGCGGGAGGCTACAATGAGCAGTTCTTC.

CDR3 sequence: CASSLDRGLSQPQHF. For the CDR3, the DNA is TGTGCCAGCAGCTTAGATCGGGGATTAAGTCAGCCCCAGCATTTT. The rearrangement uses TRBV11-2 and TRBJ1-5; D remains ambiguous. The CDR3 has 15 residues. The V end lost 0 bases, the J end lost 6 bases, and 12 bases lay between the germline ends. Germline lookup yields CDR1 SGHAT and CDR2 FQNNGV.

This CDR3 is CASSQDGSGRKWNEQFF. CDR3 sequence (DNA): TGCGCCAGCAGCCAAGACGGGAGCGGGAGGAAGTGGAATGAGCAGTTCTTC. The chain uses TRBV4-1 and TRBJ2-1, with 9 bases fitting TRBD2. Germline V gene data show CDR1 as MGHRA and CDR2 as YSYEKL. The CDR3 spans 17 residues. Trimming removed 0 bases from V and 7 bases from J; junction bases left unmatched: 10.

CDR3 sequence reads: CASRWDRDSYGYTF. In nucleotides, the CDR3 is TGTGCCAGCAGGTGGGACAGGGATTCTTATGGCTACACCTTC. The chain recombines TRBV27 with TRBJ1-2, with 9 nucleotides matching TRBD1. This CDR3 comprises 14 residues. Trimming at V came to 6 bases and at J to 5 bases, leaving 7 bases not matched to a gene. The germline V gene has CDR1 MNHEY and CDR2 SMNVEV (reference sequence).

This clonotype was seen repeatedly, ten times or more. CDR3 DNA sequence: TGCGCCAGCAGCTTGGGCGGAGGGGAAGAGACCCAGTACTTC. It yields the protein CASSLGGGEETQYF. The J gene is TRBJ2-5, the V gene TRBV5-1; D might be TRBD2 (6 bases). Trimming took 0 bases from V and 3 from J, leaving 9 bases between them. The CDR3 is made up of 14 amino acids. CDR1 and CDR2 (germline): SGHRS, YFSETQ.

The chain carries TRBV20-1 and TRBJ2-3, with 10 bases aligning to TRBD2. With 3 bases clipped from V and 1 base from J, the junction kept 7 bases outside the gene matches. The CDR3 consists of 16 residues. From germline, CDR1 is DFQATT and CDR2 SNEGSKA (reference sequence). The CDR3 nucleotides read TGCAGTGCTAGGGTTGTAGCGGGAGGCCGCACAGATACGCAGTATTTT. Translation: CSARVVAGGRTDTQYF.

DNA of the CDR3: TGTGCCAGCAGCTCAGGATTACAGGGCCGCTCCTACGAGCAGTACTTC. Translated, it gives CASSSGLQGRSYEQYF. The rearrangement joins TRBV5-5 to TRBJ2-7; tentatively, D is TRBD1 (6 bases). The germline V and J ends were trimmed by 3 bases and 0 bases, with 16 bases remaining between them. CDR1 and CDR2 (germline): SGHKS, YYEKEE (reference sequence). This CDR3 is built from 16 residues.

This clonotype has a count of ten or more. CDR3 sequence: CASSPPGVVNTEAFF. DNA for the CDR3: TGTGCCAGCTCACCACCCGGGGTGGTGAACACTGAAGCTTTCTTT. This sequence joins TRBV18 and TRBJ1-1, with D unresolved. This CDR3 is built from 15 residues. From germline, CDR1 is KGHSH and CDR2 LQKENI. The V end was cut by 0 bases, the J end by 0 bases, with 8 bases between.

This clonotype has a count of ten or more. The chain is built from TRBV9 and TRBJ2-7; weak D call: TRBD2 (6 bases). V gave up 3 bases and J gave up 5 bases, with 21 bases separating them. Germline values: CDR1 SGDLS, CDR2 YYNGEE. The CDR3 covers 16 residues. The CDR3 DNA reads as TGTGCCAGCAGCGCTGGGGCGGGATTCTTGGTCCACGAGCAGTACTTC. The encoded protein is CASSAGAGFLVHEQYF.